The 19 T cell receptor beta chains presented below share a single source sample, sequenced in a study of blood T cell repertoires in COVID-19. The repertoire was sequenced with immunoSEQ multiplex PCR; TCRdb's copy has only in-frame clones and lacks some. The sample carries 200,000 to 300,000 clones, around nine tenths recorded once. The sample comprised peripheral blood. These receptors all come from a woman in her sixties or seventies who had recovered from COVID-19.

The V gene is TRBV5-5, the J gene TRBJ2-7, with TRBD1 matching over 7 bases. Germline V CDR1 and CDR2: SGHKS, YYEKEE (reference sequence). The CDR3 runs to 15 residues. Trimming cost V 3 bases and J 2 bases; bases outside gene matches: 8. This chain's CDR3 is CASSSDGTVPYEQYF. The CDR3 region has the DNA TGTGCCAGCAGCTCAGATGGGACAGTCCCCTACGAGCAGTACTTC.

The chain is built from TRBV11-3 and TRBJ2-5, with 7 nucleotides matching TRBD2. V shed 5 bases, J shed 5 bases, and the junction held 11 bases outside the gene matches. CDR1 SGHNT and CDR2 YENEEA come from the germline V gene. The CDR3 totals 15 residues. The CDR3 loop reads CASSLAGGGAETQYF. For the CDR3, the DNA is TGTGCCAGCAGCCTAGCCGGGGGAGGGGCGGAGACCCAGTACTTC.

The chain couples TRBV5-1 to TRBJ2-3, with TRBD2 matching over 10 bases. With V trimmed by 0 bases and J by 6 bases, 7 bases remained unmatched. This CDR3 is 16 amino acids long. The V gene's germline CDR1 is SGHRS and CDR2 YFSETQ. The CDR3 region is CASSLGAGGPWDTQYF. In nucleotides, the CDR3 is TGCGCCAGCAGCTTGGGAGCGGGGGGGCCCTGGGATACGCAGTATTTT. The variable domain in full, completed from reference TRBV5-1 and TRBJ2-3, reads KAGVTQTPRYLIKTRGQQVTLSCSPISGHRSVSWYQQTPGQGLQFLFEYFSETQRNKGNFPGRFSGRQFSNSRSEMNVSTLELGDSALYLCASSLGAGGPWDTQYFGPGTRLTVL.

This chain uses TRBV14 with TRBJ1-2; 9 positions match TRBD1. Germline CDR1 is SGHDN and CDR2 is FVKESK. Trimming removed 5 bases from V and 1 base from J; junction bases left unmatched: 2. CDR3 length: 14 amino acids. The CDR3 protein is CASSLTGGNYGYTF. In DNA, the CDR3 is TGTGCCAGCAGCTTGACAGGGGGTAACTATGGCTACACCTTC. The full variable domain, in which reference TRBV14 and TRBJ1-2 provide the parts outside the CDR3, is EAGVTQFPSHSVIEKGQTVTLRCDPISGHDNLYWYRRVMGKEIKFLLHFVKESKQDESGMPNNRFLAERTGGTYSTLKVQPAELEDSGVYFCASSLTGGNYGYTFGSGTRLTVV.

The CDR3 nucleotides read TGCGCCAGCAGCCAAGGGACAGGGGTCCATGAGCAGTTCTTC. Translated, it gives CASSQGTGVHEQFF. The V gene is TRBV4-3, the J gene TRBJ2-1; 9 positions agree with TRBD1. V dropped 1 base and J dropped 8; count of bases not matched to a gene: 3. The CDR3 is 14 residues long. Germline CDR1 is LGHNA and CDR2 is YSLEER.

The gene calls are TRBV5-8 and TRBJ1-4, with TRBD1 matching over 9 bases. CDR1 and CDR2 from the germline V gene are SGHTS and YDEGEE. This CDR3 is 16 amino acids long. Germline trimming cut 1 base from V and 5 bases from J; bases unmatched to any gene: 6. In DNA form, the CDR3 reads TGTGCCAGCAGCTTGTGGGGACAGGGTGGGAATGAAAAACTGTTTTTT. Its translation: CASSLWGQGGNEKLFF. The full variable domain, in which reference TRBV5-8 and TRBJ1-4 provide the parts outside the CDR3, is EAGVTQSPTHLIKTRGQQATLRCSPISGHTSVYWYQQALGLGLQFLLWYDEGEERNRGNFPPRFSGRQFPNYSSELNVNALELEDSALYLCASSLWGQGGNEKLFFGSGTQLSVL.

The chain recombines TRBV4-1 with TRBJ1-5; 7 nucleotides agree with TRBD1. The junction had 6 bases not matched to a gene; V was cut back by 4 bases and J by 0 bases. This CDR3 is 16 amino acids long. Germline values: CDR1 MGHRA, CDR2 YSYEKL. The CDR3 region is CASSRSRQGSNQPQHF. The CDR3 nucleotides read TGCGCCAGCAGCCGTTCCCGACAGGGTAGCAATCAGCCCCAGCATTTT.

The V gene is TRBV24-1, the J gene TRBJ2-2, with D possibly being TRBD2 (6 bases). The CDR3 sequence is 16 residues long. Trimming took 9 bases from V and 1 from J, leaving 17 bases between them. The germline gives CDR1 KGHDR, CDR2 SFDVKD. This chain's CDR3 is CATAGWQTQNTGELFF. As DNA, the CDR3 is TGTGCCACCGCGGGGTGGCAGACCCAGAACACCGGGGAGCTGTTTTTT.

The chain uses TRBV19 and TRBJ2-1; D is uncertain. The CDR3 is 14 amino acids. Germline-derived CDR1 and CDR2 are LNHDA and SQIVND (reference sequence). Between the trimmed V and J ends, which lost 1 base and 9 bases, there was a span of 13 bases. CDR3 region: CASSIVRVPSEQFF. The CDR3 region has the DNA TGTGCCAGTAGTATAGTCCGCGTGCCGAGTGAGCAGTTCTTC.

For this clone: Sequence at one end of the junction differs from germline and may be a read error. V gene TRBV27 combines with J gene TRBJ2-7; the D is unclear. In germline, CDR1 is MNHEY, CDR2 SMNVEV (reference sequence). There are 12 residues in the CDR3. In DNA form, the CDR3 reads TGTGCCAGCAGCCCCTCCGCGTACGCGCAGTACTTC. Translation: CASSPSAYAQYF.

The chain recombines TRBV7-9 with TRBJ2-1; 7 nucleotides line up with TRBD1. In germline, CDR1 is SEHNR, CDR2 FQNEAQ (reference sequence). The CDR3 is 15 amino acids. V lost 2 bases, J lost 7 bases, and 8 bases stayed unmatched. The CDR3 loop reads CASSLQQGIKNEQFF. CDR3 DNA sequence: TGTGCCAGCAGCTTACAACAGGGGATTAAGAATGAGCAGTTCTTC.

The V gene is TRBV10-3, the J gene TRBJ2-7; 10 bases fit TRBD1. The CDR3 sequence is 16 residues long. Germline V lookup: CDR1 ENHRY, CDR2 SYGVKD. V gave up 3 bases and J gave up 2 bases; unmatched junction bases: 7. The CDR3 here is CAISEGGTGVPYEQYF. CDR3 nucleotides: TGTGCCATCAGTGAAGGCGGGACAGGGGTCCCCTACGAGCAGTACTTC.

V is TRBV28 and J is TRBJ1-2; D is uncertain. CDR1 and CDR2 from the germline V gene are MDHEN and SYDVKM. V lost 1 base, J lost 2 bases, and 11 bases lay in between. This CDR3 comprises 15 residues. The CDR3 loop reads CASSLLGEGNYGYTF. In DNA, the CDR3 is TGTGCCAGCAGTTTATTGGGCGAGGGAAACTATGGCTACACCTTC.

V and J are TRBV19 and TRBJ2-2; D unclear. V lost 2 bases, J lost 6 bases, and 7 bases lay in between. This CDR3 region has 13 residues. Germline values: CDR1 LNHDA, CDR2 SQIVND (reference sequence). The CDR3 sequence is CASSIMAAGELFF. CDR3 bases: TGTGCCAGTAGTATAATGGCCGCCGGGGAGCTGTTTTTT.

The CDR3 is CASSRTGSNYGYTF. In DNA, the CDR3 is TGCGCCAGCAGCCGGACAGGATCTAACTATGGCTACACCTTC. The J gene is TRBJ1-2, the V gene TRBV5-1; 7 positions match TRBD1. The CDR3 sequence is 14 residues long. The trim removed 4 bases at V and 0 bases at J, leaving 3 bases unmatched. Germline V gene sequence: CDR1 SGHRS, CDR2 YFSETQ.

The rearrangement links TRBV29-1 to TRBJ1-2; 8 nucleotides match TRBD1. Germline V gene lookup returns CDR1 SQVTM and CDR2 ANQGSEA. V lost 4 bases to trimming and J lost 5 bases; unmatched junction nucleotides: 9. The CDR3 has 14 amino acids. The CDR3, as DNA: TGCAGCGTTGGCGGACAGGGCGGTCAGTATGGCTACACCTTC. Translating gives CSVGGQGGQYGYTF.

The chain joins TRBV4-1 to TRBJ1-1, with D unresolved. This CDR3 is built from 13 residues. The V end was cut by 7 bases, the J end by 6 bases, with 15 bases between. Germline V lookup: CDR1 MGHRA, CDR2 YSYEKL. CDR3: CASTYPGGSEAFF. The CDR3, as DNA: TGCGCCAGCACTTACCCTGGAGGTTCTGAAGCTTTCTTT.

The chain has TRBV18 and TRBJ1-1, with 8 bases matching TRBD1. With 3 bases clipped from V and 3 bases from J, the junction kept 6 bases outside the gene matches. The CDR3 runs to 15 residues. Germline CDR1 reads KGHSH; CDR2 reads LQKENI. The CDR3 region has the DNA TGTGCCAGCTCACCTAATCAGGGGGCGGACACTGAAGCTTTCTTT. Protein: CASSPNQGADTEAFF. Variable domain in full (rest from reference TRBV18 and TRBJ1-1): NAGVMQNPRHLVRRRGQEARLRCSPMKGHSHVYWYRQLPEEGLKFMVYLQKENIIDESGMPKERFSAEFPKEGPSILRIQQVVRGDSAAYFCASSPNQGADTEAFFGQGTRLTVV.

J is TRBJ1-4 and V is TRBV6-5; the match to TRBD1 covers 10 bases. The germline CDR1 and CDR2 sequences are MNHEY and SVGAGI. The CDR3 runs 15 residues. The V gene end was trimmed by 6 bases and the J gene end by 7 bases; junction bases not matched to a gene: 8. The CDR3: CASRYRQGASEKLFF. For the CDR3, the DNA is TGTGCCAGCAGATACCGACAGGGGGCCTCTGAAAAACTGTTTTTT.